A single sample gave rise to the 2 T cell receptor beta chains below, sequenced in a study of monozygotic twins with inflammatory bowel disease (dated by TCRdb to about 2019). The library was made by 5' RACE. The data were produced on an Illumina HiSeq 2500. Reprocessed by TCRdb, the reads give a single entry per CDR3 protein sequence, without DNA. The data table for this sample lists a few hundred thousand distinct CDR3 sequences. The ten largest clones capture around 1.5% of the sample. The sample taken for sequencing was blood. The source of these receptors is a human donor with ulcerative colitis or Crohn's disease, or a healthy co-twin of an affected twin (not recorded which).

The rearrangement uses TRBV5-4 and TRBJ1-1; TCRdb's D call, TRBD1, is unchecked because there is no DNA. The germline V gene has CDR1 SGHNT and CDR2 YYREEE (reference sequence). The CDR3 has 15 amino acids. This chain's CDR3 is CASSLNSGRNTEAFF. The variable domain in full, with the rest retrieved from reference TRBV5-4 and TRBJ1-1, is ETGVTQSPTHLIKTRGQQVTLRCSSQSGHNTVSWYQQALGQGPQFIFQYYREEENGRGNFPPRFSGLQFPNYSSELNVNALELDDSALYLCASSLNSGRNTEAFFGQGTRLTVV.

This rearrangement joins TRBV20-1 to TRBJ2-3. CDR1 DFQATT and CDR2 SNEGSKA come from the germline V gene (reference sequence). The CDR3 spans 11 residues. The chain's CDR3 is CSAESTDTQYF.